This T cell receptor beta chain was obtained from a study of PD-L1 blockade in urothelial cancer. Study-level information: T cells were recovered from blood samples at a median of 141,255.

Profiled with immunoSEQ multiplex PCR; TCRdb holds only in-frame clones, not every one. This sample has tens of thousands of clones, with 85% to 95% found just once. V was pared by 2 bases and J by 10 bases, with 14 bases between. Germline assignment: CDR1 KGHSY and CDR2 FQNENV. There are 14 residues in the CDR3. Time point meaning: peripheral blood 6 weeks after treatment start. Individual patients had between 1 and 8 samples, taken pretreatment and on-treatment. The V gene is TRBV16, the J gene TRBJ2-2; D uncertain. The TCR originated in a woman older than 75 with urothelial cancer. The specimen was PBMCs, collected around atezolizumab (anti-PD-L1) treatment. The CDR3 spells CASSQLYPQKELFF. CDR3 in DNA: TGTGCCAGCAGCCAACTTTATCCGCAGAAGGAGCTGTTTTTT.